This T cell receptor beta chain is drawn from a study of T cell repertoires in cytomegalovirus infection. Overall study context: CMV infection plus the matching HLA type was flagged by public TCR beta signatures. Study-wide points: CMV-specific TCR beta clonotypes restricted by HLA-C were the ones dominating the ex vivo response. Frequencies of public TCR beta families were cumulated, and this identified carriers of CMV plus the relevant HLA.

Each CDR3 protein is one row after TCRdb ran MiXCR on the reads. Counted here are a few hundred thousand distinct CDR3 sequences, approximately 42% occurring once; the ten biggest clones make up 40% to 50%. Comment on this clonotype: What it recognizes is unknown.

The CDR3 is made up of 13 amino acids. Trimming left V 5 bases short and J 9 bases short, with 14 bases between. Germline CDR1 is SGHTA and CDR2 is FQGNSA. This chain joins TRBV7-2 and TRBJ2-1; D remains ambiguous. The source of this sequence is a human donor in good health (CMV status not recorded). Some clones in this sample may be carry-over from other donors' samples. Sample: cultured PBMCs, taken from culture after CMV antigen stimulation. The CDR3 loop is CASSARTESEQFF. The CDR3 region has the DNA TGTGCCAGCAGCGCTCGGACGGAGTCTGAGCAGTTCTTC.